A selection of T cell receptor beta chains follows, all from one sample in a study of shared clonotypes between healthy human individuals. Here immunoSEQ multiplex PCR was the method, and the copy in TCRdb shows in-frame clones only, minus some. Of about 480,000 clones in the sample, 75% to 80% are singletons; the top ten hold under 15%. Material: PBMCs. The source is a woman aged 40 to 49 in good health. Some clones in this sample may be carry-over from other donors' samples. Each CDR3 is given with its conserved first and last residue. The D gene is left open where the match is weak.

CDR3: CASSLTSGRWDTQYF
DNA: TGTGCCAGCAGCTTAACAAGCGGGAGATGGGATACGCAGTATTTT
V: TRBV11-2
J: TRBJ2-3
D: TRBD2

CDR3: CASSMGLAGTNEQFF
DNA: TGTGCCAGCAGCATGGGACTAGCAGGGACCAATGAGCAGTTCTTC
V: TRBV12-1
J: TRBJ2-1
D: NA

CDR3: CASSSGDTGELFF
DNA: TGTGCCAGCTCATCGGGGGACACCGGGGAGCTGTTTTTT
V: TRBV18
J: TRBJ2-2
D: NA

CDR3: CASSVSYTAEQFF
DNA: TGTGCCAGCAGCGTCTCATACACCGCGGAGCAGTTCTTC
V: TRBV9
J: TRBJ2-1
D: NA

CDR3: CASSLSGVGAEAFF
DNA: TGTGCCAGCAGTTTGTCGGGCGTTGGGGCTGAAGCTTTCTTT
V: TRBV28
J: TRBJ1-1
D: NA

CDR3: CATTMGTSLVTELFF
DNA: TGTGCCACGACCATGGGGACTAGCCTGGTCACGGAGCTGTTTTTT
V: TRBV28
J: TRBJ2-2
D: TRBD2

CDR3: CAIWSERSGANVLTF
DNA: TGTGCCATCTGGAGTGAAAGGTCTGGGGCCAACGTCCTGACTTTC
V: TRBV10-3
J: TRBJ2-6
D: NA

CDR3: CASSSTQGRRQFF
DNA: TGTGCCAGCAGCTCCACCCAGGGTAGACGGCAGTTCTTC
V: TRBV7-2
J: TRBJ2-1
D: NA

CDR3: CASSLDRATLRKLFF
DNA: TGTGCCAGCAGCTTGGACAGGGCTACCCTCAGAAAACTGTTTTTT
V: TRBV5-5
J: TRBJ1-4
D: NA

CDR3: CASSDPSGGGNEQFF
DNA: TGCGCCAGCAGTGACCCTAGCGGGGGGGGCAATGAGCAGTTCTTC
V: TRBV10-1
J: TRBJ2-1
D: TRBD2